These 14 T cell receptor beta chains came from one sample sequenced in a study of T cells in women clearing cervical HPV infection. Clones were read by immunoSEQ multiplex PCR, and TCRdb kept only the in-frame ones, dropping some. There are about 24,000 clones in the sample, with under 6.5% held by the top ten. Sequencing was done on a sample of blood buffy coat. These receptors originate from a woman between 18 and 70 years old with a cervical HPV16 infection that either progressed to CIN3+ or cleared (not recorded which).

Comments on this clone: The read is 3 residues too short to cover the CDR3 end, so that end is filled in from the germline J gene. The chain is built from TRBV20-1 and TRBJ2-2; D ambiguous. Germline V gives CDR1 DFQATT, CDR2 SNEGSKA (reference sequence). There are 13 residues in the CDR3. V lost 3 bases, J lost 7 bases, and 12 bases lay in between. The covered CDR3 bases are TGCAGTGCTAGGGTCCAGGCGTACGGGGAG. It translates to CSARVQAYGE. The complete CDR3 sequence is CSARVQAYGELFF.

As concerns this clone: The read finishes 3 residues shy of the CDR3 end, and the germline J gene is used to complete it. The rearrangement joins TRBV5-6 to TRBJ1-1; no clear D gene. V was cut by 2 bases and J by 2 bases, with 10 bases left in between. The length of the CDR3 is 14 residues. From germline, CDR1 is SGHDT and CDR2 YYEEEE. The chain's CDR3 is CASSFSVINTEAFF. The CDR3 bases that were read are TGTGCCAGCAGCTTTTCGGTAATAAACACTGAA.

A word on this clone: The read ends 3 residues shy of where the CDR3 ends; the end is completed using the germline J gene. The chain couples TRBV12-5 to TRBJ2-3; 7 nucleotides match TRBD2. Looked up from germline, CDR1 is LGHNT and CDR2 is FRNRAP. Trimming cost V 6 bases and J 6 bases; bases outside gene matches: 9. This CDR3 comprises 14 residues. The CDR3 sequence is CASGPRSGVDTQYF. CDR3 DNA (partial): TGTGCTAGTGGCCCCAGGAGCGGGGTGGATACG.

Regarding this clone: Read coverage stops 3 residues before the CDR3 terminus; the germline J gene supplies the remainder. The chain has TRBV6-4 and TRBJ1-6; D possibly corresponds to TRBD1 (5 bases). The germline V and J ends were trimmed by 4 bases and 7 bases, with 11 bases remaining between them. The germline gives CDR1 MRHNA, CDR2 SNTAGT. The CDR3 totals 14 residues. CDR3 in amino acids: CASSGSPGNSPLHF. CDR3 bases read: TGTGCCAGCAGTGGCAGTCCAGGGAATTCACCC.

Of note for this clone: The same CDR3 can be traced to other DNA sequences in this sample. This CDR3 is CSATPSTDTQYF. CDR3 DNA (partial): TGCAGTGCAACACCTAGCACAGATACG. This chain connects TRBV20-1 to TRBJ2-3; no firm D call. The read terminates 3 residues ahead of where the CDR3 ends, so the germline J gene completes it. The CDR3 runs to 12 residues. Between the trimmed V and J ends, which lost 6 bases and 0 bases, there was a span of 7 bases. The germline V gene has CDR1 DFQATT and CDR2 SNEGSKA (reference sequence).

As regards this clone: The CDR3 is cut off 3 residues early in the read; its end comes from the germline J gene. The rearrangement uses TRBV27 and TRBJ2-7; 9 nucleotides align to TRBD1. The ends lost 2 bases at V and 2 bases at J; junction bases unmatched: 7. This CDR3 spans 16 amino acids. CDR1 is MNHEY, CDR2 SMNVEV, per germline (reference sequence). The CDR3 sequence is CASSLQAGTGTYEQYF. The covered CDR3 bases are TGTGCCAGCAGTTTACAGGCCGGGACAGGGACCTACGAG.

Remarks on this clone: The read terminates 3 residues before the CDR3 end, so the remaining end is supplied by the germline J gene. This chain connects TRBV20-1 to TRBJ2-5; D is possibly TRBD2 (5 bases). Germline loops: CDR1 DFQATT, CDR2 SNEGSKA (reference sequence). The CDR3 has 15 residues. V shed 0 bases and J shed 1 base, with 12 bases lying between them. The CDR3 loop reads CSARETIRSQETQYF. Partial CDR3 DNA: TGCAGTGCTAGAGAGACTATACGAAGCCAAGAGACC.

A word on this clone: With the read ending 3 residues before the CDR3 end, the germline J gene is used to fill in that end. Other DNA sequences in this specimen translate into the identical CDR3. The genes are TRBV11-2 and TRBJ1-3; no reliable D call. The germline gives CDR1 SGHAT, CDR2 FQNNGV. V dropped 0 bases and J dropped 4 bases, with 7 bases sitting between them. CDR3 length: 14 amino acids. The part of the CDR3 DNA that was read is TGTGCCAGCAGCTTAGACAGAGCGGGAAACACC. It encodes CASSLDRAGNT. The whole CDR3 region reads CASSLDRAGNTIYF. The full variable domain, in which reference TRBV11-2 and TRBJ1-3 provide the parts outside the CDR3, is EAGVAQSPRYKIIEKRQSVAFWCNPISGHATLYWYQQILGQGPKLLIQFQNNGVVDDSQLPKDRFSAERLKGVDSTLKIQPAKLEDSAVYLCASSLDRAGNTIYFGEGSWLTVV.

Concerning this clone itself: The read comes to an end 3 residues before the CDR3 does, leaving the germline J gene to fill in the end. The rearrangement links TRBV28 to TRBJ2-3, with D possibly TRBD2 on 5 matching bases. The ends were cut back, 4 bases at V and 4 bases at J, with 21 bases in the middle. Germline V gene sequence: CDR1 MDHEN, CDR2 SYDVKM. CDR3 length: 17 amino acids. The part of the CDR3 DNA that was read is TGTGCCAGCAGTTCCCCTCGCCTAGCTATGTGGGCAGATACG. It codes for CASSSPRLAMWADT. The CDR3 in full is CASSSPRLAMWADTQYF.

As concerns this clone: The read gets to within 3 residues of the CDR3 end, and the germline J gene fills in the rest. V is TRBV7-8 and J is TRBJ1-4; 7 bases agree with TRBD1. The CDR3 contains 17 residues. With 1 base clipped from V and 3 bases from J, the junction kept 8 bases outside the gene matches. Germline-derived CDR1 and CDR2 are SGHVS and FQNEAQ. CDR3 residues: CASSLDTPGGSNEKLFF. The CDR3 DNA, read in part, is TGTGCCAGCAGCTTAGATACCCCAGGGGGGTCTAATGAAAAA.

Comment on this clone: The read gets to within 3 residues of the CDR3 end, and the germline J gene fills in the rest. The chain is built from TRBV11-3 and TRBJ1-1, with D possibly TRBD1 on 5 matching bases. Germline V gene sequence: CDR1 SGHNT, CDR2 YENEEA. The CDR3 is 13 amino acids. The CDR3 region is CASSPNRQLVAFF. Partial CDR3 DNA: TGTGCCAGCAGCCCTAACAGACAGCTGGTA.

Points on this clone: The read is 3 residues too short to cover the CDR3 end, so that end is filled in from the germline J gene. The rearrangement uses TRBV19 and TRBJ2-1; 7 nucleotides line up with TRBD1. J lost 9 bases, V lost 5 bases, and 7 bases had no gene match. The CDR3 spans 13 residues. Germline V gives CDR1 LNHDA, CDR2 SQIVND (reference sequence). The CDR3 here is CASSLQGWVEQFF. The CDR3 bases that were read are TGTGCCAGTAGTTTACAGGGGTGGGTTGAG.

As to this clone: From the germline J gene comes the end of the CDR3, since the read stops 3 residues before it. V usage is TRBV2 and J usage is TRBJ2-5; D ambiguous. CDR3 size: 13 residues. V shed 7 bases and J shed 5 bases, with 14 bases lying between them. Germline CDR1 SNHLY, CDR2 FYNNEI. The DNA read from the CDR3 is TGTGCCAGCAACCCCGCGGCCGCGGAGACC. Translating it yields CASNPAAAET. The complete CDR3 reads CASNPAAAETQYF.

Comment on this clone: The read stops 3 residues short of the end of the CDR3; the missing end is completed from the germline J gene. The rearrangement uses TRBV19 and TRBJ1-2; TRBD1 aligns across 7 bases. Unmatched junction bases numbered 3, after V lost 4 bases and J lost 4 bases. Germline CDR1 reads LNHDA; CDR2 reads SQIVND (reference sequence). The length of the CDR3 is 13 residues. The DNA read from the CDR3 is TGTGCCAGTAGTACGGGACAGTCCTATGGC. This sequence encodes CASSTGQSYG. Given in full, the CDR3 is CASSTGQSYGYTF.